A selection of T cell receptor beta chains follows, all from one sample in a study of T cell repertoires in cytomegalovirus infection. One entry per CDR3 protein results from TCRdb running MiXCR on the reads. The sample holds hundreds of thousands of distinct CDR3 sequences; 17% are singletons and the top ten take more than 10%. The material sequenced was PBMCs. Every receptor here comes from a human donor in good health (CMV status not recorded). Some clones in this sample may be carry-over from other donors' samples. Each CDR3 is given with its conserved first and last residue. The D gene is left open where the match is weak. Clone size is shown for a subset of rows, as once, few, many or a class of expanded clone.

TRBD2	TRBV20-1	NA	TRBJ2-7	TGCAGTGCTCCTTGGACTAGGGAGCAGTACTTC	CSAPWTREQYF
TRBD2	TRBV7-2	many	TRBJ2-7	TGTGCCAGCAGGGGACTTAGCGGGGGCTCCTACGAGCAGTACTTC	CASRGLSGGSYEQYF
TRBD1	TRBV5-6	few	TRBJ2-2	TGTGCCAGCAGCTGGACAGGCCCCGGGGAGCTGTTTTTT	CASSWTGPGELFF
NA	TRBV6-2/TRBV6-3	many	TRBJ2-1	TGTGCCAGCAGTTTCAGTGGAGACTACAATGAGCAGTTCTTC	CASSFSGDYNEQFF
NA	TRBV10-3	NA	TRBJ1-6	TGTGCCATCAGTGAGTCGGACGTGTGGGATTCACCCCTCCACTTT	CAISESDVWDSPLHF
TRBD1	TRBV10-3	NA	TRBJ1-1	TGTGCCATCAGGTCAGGGGGCCGGAAAGCTGAAGCTTTCTTT	CAIRSGGRKAEAFF
NA	TRBV5-1	few	TRBJ2-1	TGCGCCAGCAGCTCCTACCCTAGAGACGAGCAGTTCTTC	CASSSYPRDEQFF
TRBD1	TRBV7-9	few	TRBJ1-2	TGTGCCAGCAGCTCACCTAGGGACAGCTCATCTACCTTC	CASSSPRDSSSTF
TRBD2	TRBV7-2	NA	TRBJ2-7	TGTGCCAGCAACCGTGGGGGGGCCTACGAGCAGTACTTC	CASNRGGAYEQYF
TRBD1	TRBV2	many	TRBJ2-7	TGTGCCAGTAAAGGGGGGCAGGGGGCGAACGAGCAGTACTTC	CASKGGQGANEQYF
NA	TRBV7-9	few	TRBJ2-2	TGTGCCAGCAGCAAAACAGGTTACACCGGGGAGCTGTTTTTT	CASSKTGYTGELFF
NA	TRBV7-2	many	TRBJ1-6	TGTGCCAGCAGCGTTATCAGGGATTCACCCCTCCACTTT	CASSVIRDSPLHF
NA	TRBV5-6	few	TRBJ1-4	TGTGCCAGCAGCTTGGATCAGGGTATTTGGCCAGGAAAACTGTTTTTT	CASSLDQGIWPGKLFF
NA	TRBV5-8	once	TRBJ1-1	TGTGCCAGCAGCCACGGCCGCACTGAAGCTTTCTTT	CASSHGRTEAFF
TRBD2	TRBV10-3	NA	TRBJ2-7	TGTGCCATCAGGGGACTAGGTCACGAGCAGTACTTC	CAIRGLGHEQYF
TRBD1	TRBV12-3/TRBV12-4	few	TRBJ1-5	TGTGCCAGCAGCCTTAGACAGGGTGGAGAGCCCCAGCATTTT	CASSLRQGGEPQHF
NA	TRBV27	few	TRBJ2-6	TGTGCCAGCAGCTTTGGACCCTCTGGGGCCAACGTCCTGACTTTC	CASSFGPSGANVLTF
TRBD1	TRBV6-5	few	TRBJ1-5	TGTGCCAGCAGTCCTCAGGGGGGCCTTAGCAATCAGCCCCAGCATTTT	CASSPQGGLSNQPQHF
TRBD1	TRBV7-2	many	TRBJ1-1	TGTGCCAGCAGCACCAACAGGGGCAGTGACACTGAAGCTTTCTTT	CASSTNRGSDTEAFF
NA	TRBV12-3/TRBV12-4	few	TRBJ2-4	TGTGCCAGCCAAAGCCAGGGAATGAACATTCAGTACTTC	CASQSQGMNIQYF
TRBD1	TRBV7-2	few	TRBJ2-7	TGTGCCAGCAGCCCCCGACAGGGTAACAACGAGCAGTACTTC	CASSPRQGNNEQYF
TRBD1	TRBV28	few	TRBJ1-1	TGTGCCAGCAGGTCGGGACAGTTCACTGAAGCTTTCTTT	CASRSGQFTEAFF
NA	TRBV7-2	many	TRBJ2-2	TGTGCCAGCCCAGACGGGTTGAACACCGGGGAGCTGTTTTTT	CASPDGLNTGELFF
NA	TRBV10-3	many	TRBJ2-2	TGTGCCATCAGTTCGGGCACCGGGGAGCTGTTTTTT	CAISSGTGELFF
TRBD2	TRBV12-3/TRBV12-4	NA	TRBJ2-3	TGTGCCAGCAGTCCTAATAGCGGGGGCCGCACAGATACGCAGTATTTT	CASSPNSGGRTDTQYF
NA	TRBV7-2	many	TRBJ2-7	TGTGCCAGCAGCATTGGGACGGAGAGCTCCTACGAGCAGTACTTC	CASSIGTESSYEQYF
NA	TRBV5-1	NA	TRBJ2-3	TGCGCCAGCAGAAGGGCGGTGAGCACAGATACGCAGTATTTT	CASRRAVSTDTQYF